This T cell receptor (beta chain) is drawn from a study of response to subunit inactivated influenza vaccine. Whole-study results and caveats: Authors suggested that a seasonal influenza vaccination recruits few new T cells each time.

This clonotype was recorded a few times. Antigen: not known. Germline CDR1 and CDR2: MNHEY and SVGEGT. V gave up 5 bases and J gave up 7 bases; unmatched junction bases: 13. The CDR3 has 15 residues. TCRdb analysed the RT-PCR reads with MiXCR anew, one entry per CDR3 protein. The sample lists hundreds of thousands of distinct CDR3 sequences; about 10% were seen once. Sequencing used PBMCs from blood, obtained on the day of vaccination. This sequence joins TRBV6-2 or TRBV6-3 and TRBJ2-7, with 8 bases that match TRBD2. The receptor was derived from a man between 45 and 60 years old who received an inactivated influenza vaccine. The CDR3 is CASSPERETPWEQYF. DNA of the CDR3: TGTGCCAGCAGTCCCGAGCGGGAGACCCCTTGGGAGCAGTACTTC.